This passage covers 2 T cell receptor beta chains from one sample sequenced in a study of T cell responses to AZD1222 COVID-19 vaccine. TCRdb keeps only in-frame clones here, not all; method: immunoSEQ multiplex PCR. The table records 240,000 or so clones, more than 80% of them present only once. The input for sequencing was peripheral blood, taken on day 0 of AZD1222 vaccination. Receptors were obtained from an adult in good health.

The sample holds a few counts of this clone. The V gene is TRBV27, the J gene TRBJ1-1, with 10 nucleotides matching TRBD1. The germline CDR1 and CDR2 sequences are MNHEY and SMNVEV (reference sequence). Losses at the gene ends were 7 bases for V and 1 base for J; bases not matched to a gene: 3. The CDR3 consists of 14 residues. This chain's CDR3 is CASTRTGGNTEAFF. For the CDR3, the DNA is TGTGCCAGCACGAGGACAGGGGGGAACACTGAAGCTTTCTTT.

The rearrangement joins TRBV11-2 to TRBJ2-2, with D perhaps matching TRBD2 (6 bases). This CDR3 contains 14 residues. V gave up 1 base and J gave up 6 bases, with 9 bases separating them. Germline CDR1 reads SGHAT; CDR2 reads FQNNGV. The CDR3 nucleotides read TGTGCCAGCAGCTTAGTGGAGGGCCCCGGGGAGCTGTTTTTT. Its protein is CASSLVEGPGELFF.